This passage covers 11 T cell receptor beta chains from one sample sequenced in a study of neoadjuvant anti-PD-1 for oral cavity cancer. This table comes from immunoSEQ multiplex PCR, and its TCRdb copy is limited to in-frame clones, with some not included. The table records over 5,500 clones, 50% to 60% of them present only once. Sequencing used tumor tissue, obtained before nivolumab (anti-PD-1) treatment. The origin of the receptors is a person aged 35-80 years with oral cavity squamous cell carcinoma.

The genes are TRBV19 and TRBJ2-7; D is tentatively TRBD1 or TRBD2 (5 bases each). The V and J ends lost 3 bases and 0 bases respectively, with 9 bases between them. The CDR3 extends over 14 amino acids. Germline CDR1 is LNHDA and CDR2 is SQIVND (reference sequence). The CDR3 DNA reads as TGTGCCAGTAGTATCGGGGCATACTCCTACGAGCAGTACTTC. Amino acids: CASSIGAYSYEQYF.

V is TRBV7-9 and J is TRBJ1-4; 9 bases are a match to TRBD1. This CDR3 contains 15 residues. The germline CDR1 and CDR2 sequences are SEHNR and FQNEAQ (reference sequence). V gave up 4 bases and J gave up 7 bases; unmatched junction bases: 7. The CDR3 DNA is TGTGCCAGCAGCTGGACAGGGGTGGGAGGTGAAAAACTGTTTTTT. Its translation: CASSWTGVGGEKLFF. Complete variable domain (other parts from reference TRBV7-9 and TRBJ1-4): DTGVSQNPRHKITKRGQNVTFRCDPISEHNRLYWYRQTLGQGPEFLTYFQNEAQLEKSRLLSDRFSAERPKGSFSTLEIQRTEQGDSAMYLCASSWTGVGGEKLFFGSGTQLSVL.

The V gene is TRBV5-4, the J gene TRBJ2-7, with 10 bases aligning to TRBD1. Trimming at V came to 4 bases and at J to 5 bases, leaving 6 bases not matched to a gene. Germline V gene sequence: CDR1 SGHNT, CDR2 YYREEE (reference sequence). CDR3 length equals 14 residues. In nucleotides, the CDR3 is TGTGCCAGCAGCAAAGGGACAGGGGAGGACGAGCAGTACTTC. Translated, it gives CASSKGTGEDEQYF. The full variable domain, its missing parts supplied by reference TRBV5-4 and TRBJ2-7, is ETGVTQSPTHLIKTRGQQVTLRCSSQSGHNTVSWYQQALGQGPQFIFQYYREEENGRGNFPPRFSGLQFPNYSSELNVNALELDDSALYLCASSKGTGEDEQYFGPGTRLTVT.

V gene TRBV30 combines with J gene TRBJ1-5; TRBD1 aligns across 8 bases. Per the germline V gene, CDR1 is GTSNPN and CDR2 is SVGIG (reference sequence). This CDR3 region has 13 residues. DNA of the CDR3: TGTGCGTGGGCAGGGGGCTATAGTCAGCCCCAGCATTTT. This encodes CAWAGGYSQPQHF. Looking up the rest from reference TRBV30 and TRBJ1-5 gives the full variable domain: SQTIHQWPATLVQPVGSPLSLECTVEGTSNPNLYWYRQAAGRGLQLLFYSVGIGQISSEVPQNLSASRPQDRQFILSSKKLLLSDSGFYLCAWAGGYSQPQHFGDGTRLSIL.

This clone has only a few counts. The genes are TRBV10-2 and TRBJ1-6; TRBD1 aligns across 8 bases. The CDR3 extends over 14 amino acids. CDR1 and CDR2 (germline): WSHSY, SAAADI. V trimming: 7 bases; J trimming: 7 bases; junction bases outside the gene matches: 6. The CDR3: CASTPRTGNSPLHF. DNA of the CDR3: TGCGCCAGCACTCCGAGGACAGGGAATTCACCCCTCCACTTT.

This clone was observed a few times. The gene calls are TRBV4-1 and TRBJ1-2, with a tentative D call TRBD1 (5 bases). Trimming shortened V by 4 bases and J by 2 bases, and 14 bases separated the two germline ends. The CDR3 length is 15 residues. CDR1 is MGHRA, CDR2 YSYEKL, per germline. CDR3 sequence reads: CASSLNLQGNYGYTF. The CDR3 DNA sequence: TGCGCCAGCAGCCTTAACCTCCAGGGAAACTATGGCTACACCTTC.

The chain uses TRBV25-1 and TRBJ1-2; D is ambiguous. The CDR3 totals 13 residues. Per the germline V gene, CDR1 is MGHDK and CDR2 is SYGVNS. V lost 3 bases, J lost 8 bases, and 13 bases lay in between. This CDR3 reads CASSETPMRGYTF. CDR3 sequence (DNA): TGTGCCAGCAGTGAGACCCCAATGCGGGGCTACACCTTC.

This chain joins TRBV9 and TRBJ2-5, with a weak D call TRBD1 (6 bases). CDR3 length: 15 residues. Germline V gene lookup returns CDR1 SGDLS and CDR2 YYNGEE. Deletions cut 6 bases from V and 2 bases from J, with 17 bases between. DNA of the CDR3: TGTGCCAGCACCGAAAATGACAGGCCTCAAGAGACCCAGTACTTC. Residues: CASTENDRPQETQYF. Full variable domain (rest looked up from reference TRBV9 and TRBJ2-5): DSGVTQTPKHLITATGQRVTLRCSPRSGDLSVYWYQQSLDQGLQFLIQYYNGEERAKGNILERFSAQQFPDLHSELNLSSLELGDSALYFCASTENDRPQETQYFGPGTRLLVL.

The chain employs TRBV11-2 and TRBJ2-5; 11 bases fit TRBD2. J was trimmed by 7 bases and V by 3 bases; bases with no gene match: 10. The length of the CDR3 is 16 residues. Germline V lookup: CDR1 SGHAT, CDR2 FQNNGV. The CDR3 reads CASSLTLAGGGRTQYF. The DNA of the CDR3 is TGTGCCAGCAGCTTGACCCTAGCGGGGGGAGGTAGGACCCAGTACTTC. Looking up the rest from reference TRBV11-2 and TRBJ2-5 gives the full variable domain: EAGVAQSPRYKIIEKRQSVAFWCNPISGHATLYWYQQILGQGPKLLIQFQNNGVVDDSQLPKDRFSAERLKGVDSTLKIQPAKLEDSAVYLCASSLTLAGGGRTQYFGPGTRLLVL.

The rearrangement joins TRBV25-1 to TRBJ1-1; D is ambiguous. The CDR3 is made up of 12 amino acids. CDR1 MGHDK and CDR2 SYGVNS come from the germline V gene. V lost 6 bases, J lost 0 bases, and 5 bases lay in between. Here the CDR3 reads CASRIMNTEAFF. The CDR3 region has the DNA TGTGCCAGCAGAATCATGAACACTGAAGCTTTCTTT.

For the CDR3, the DNA is TGTGCCAGCAGTGAAATCCGGCCTGAAGCTTTCTTT. It encodes CASSEIRPEAFF. This sequence joins TRBV2 and TRBJ1-1; D call uncertain. V was cut by 2 bases and J by 6 bases, with 7 bases left in between. The CDR3 spans 12 residues. Germline CDR1 and CDR2: SNHLY and FYNNEI.